This TCR beta chain was sequenced during a study of blood T cell repertoires in COVID-19. CDR1 SGHNT and CDR2 YYREEE come from the germline V gene (reference sequence). This CDR3 is built from 13 residues. Trimming took 5 bases from V and 5 from J, leaving 13 bases between them. Data came from immunoSEQ multiplex PCR; TCRdb stores just in-frame clones and leaves some out. Of roughly 180,000 clones detected, roughly 76% appear once; the ten largest clones hold 8% to 13%. The chain combines TRBV5-4 with TRBJ2-5, with D tentatively TRBD2 (5 bases). Sequencing used peripheral blood. The clonotype comes from a woman aged 40 to 50 with COVID-19, enrolled during active disease. The CDR3 coding sequence is TGTGCCAGCAGTGCCGGGATTGTGGAGACCCAGTACTTC. Residues: CASSAGIVETQYF.